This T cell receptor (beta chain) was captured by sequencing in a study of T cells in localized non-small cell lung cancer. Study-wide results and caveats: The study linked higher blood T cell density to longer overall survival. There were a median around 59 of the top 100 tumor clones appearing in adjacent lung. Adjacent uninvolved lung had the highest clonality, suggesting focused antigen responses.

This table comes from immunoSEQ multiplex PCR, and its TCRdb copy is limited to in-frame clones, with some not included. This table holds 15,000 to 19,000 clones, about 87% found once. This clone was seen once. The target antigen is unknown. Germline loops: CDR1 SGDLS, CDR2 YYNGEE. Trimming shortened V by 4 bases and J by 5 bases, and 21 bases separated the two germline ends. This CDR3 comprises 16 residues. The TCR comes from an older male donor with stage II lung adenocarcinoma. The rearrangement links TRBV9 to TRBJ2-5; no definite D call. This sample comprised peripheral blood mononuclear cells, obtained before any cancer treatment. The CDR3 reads CASSSRSMGLRETQYF. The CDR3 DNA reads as TGTGCCAGCAGCTCGCGTAGTATGGGGTTAAGGGAGACCCAGTACTTC.